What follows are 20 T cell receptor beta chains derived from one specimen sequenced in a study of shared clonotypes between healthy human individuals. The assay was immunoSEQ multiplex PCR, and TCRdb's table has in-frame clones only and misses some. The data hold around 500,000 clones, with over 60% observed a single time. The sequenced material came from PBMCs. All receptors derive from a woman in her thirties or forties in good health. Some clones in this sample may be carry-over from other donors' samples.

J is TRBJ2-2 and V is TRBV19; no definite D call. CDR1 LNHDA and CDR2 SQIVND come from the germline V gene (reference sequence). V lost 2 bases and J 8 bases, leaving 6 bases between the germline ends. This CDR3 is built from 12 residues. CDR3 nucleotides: TGTGCCAGTAGTATAAGGATAGGGGAGCTGTTTTTT. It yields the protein CASSIRIGELFF.

In DNA, the CDR3 is TGTGCCAGCTGGGCGGGGGCGCACACCGGGGAGCTGTTTTTT. It yields the protein CASWAGAHTGELFF. The J gene is TRBJ2-2, the V gene TRBV27, with D perhaps TRBD2 (7 bases). Germline values: CDR1 MNHEY, CDR2 SMNVEV (reference sequence). The length of the CDR3 is 14 residues. V shed 8 bases and J shed 3 bases, with 13 bases lying between them.

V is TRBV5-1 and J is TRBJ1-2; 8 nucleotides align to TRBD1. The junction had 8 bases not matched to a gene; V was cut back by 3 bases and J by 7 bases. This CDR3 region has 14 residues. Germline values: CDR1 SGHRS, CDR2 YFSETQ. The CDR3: CASSSDRASAGYTF. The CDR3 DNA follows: TGCGCCAGCAGCTCGGACAGGGCCTCTGCTGGCTACACCTTC.

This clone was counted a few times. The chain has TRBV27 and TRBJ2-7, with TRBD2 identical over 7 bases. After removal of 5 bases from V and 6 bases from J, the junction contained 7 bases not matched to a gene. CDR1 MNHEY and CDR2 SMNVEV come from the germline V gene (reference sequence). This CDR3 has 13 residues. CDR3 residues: CASSPSWEGEQYF. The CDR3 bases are TGTGCCAGCAGTCCCTCCTGGGAGGGCGAGCAGTACTTC.

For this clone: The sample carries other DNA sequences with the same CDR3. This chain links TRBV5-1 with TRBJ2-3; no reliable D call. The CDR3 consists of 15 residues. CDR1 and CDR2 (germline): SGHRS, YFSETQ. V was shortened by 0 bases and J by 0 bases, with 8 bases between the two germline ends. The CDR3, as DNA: TGCGCCAGCAGCTTGGAGCTATCTAGCACAGATACGCAGTATTTT. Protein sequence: CASSLELSSTDTQYF.

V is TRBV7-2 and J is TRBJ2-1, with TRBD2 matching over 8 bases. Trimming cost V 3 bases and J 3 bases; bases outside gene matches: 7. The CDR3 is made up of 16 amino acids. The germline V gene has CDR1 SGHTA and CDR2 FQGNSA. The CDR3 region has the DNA TGTGCCAGCAGCTTCGAAGCGGGAGCGAACTACAATGAGCAGTTCTTC. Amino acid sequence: CASSFEAGANYNEQFF.

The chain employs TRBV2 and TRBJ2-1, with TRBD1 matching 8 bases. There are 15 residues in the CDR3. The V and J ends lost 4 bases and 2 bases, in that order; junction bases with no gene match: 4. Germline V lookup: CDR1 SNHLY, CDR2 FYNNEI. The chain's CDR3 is CASSARDRPYNEQFF. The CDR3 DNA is TGTGCCAGCAGTGCCCGGGACAGGCCCTACAATGAGCAGTTCTTC. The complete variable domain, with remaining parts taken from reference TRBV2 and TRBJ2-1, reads EPEVTQTPSHQVTQMGQEVILRCVPISNHLYFYWYRQILGQKVEFLVSFYNNEISEKSEIFDDQFSVERPDGSNFTLKIRSTKLEDSAMYFCASSARDRPYNEQFFGPGTRLTVL.

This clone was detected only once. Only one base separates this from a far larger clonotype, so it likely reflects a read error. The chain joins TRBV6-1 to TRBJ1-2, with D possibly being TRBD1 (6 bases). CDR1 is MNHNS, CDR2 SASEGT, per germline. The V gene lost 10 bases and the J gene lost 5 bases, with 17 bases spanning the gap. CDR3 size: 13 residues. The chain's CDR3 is CAIEGGGIYGYTF. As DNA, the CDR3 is TGTGCCATCGAGGGAGGGGGGATTTATGGCTACACCTTC.

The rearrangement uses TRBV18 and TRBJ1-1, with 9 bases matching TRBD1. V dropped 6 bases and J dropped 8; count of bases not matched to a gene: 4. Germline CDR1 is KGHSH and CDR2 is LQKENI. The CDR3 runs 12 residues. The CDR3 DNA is TGTGCCAGCTCCCGGGACAGGGAGGAAGCTTTCTTT. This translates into CASSRDREEAFF.

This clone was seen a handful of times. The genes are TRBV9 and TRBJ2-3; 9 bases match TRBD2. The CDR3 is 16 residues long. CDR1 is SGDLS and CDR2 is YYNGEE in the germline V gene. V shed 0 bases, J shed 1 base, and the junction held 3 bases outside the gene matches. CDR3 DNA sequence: TGTGCCAGCAGCGTAGGCGGGAGGGGTGGCACAGATACGCAGTATTTT. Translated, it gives CASSVGGRGGTDTQYF.

The CDR3 spells CASSRNGVRHNEQFF. CDR3 coding DNA: TGCGCCAGCAGCAGGAATGGGGTTCGCCACAATGAGCAGTTCTTC. This rearrangement joins TRBV5-1 to TRBJ2-1; no definite D call. This CDR3 is built from 15 residues. With 4 bases removed from V and 5 bases from J, the gap between germline ends came to 16 bases. CDR1 is SGHRS and CDR2 is YFSETQ in the germline V gene.

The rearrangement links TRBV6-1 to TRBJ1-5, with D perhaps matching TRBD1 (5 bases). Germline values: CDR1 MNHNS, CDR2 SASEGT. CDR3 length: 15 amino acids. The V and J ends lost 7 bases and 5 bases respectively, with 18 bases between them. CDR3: CASTLTGTPDQPQHF. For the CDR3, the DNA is TGTGCCAGCACCCTAACCGGGACCCCTGATCAGCCCCAGCATTTT.

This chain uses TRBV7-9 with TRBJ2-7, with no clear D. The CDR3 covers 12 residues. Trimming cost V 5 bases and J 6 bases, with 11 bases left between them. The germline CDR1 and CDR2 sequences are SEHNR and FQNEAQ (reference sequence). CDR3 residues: CASSVTGFEQYF. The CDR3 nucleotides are TGTGCCAGCAGCGTAACGGGTTTCGAGCAGTACTTC.

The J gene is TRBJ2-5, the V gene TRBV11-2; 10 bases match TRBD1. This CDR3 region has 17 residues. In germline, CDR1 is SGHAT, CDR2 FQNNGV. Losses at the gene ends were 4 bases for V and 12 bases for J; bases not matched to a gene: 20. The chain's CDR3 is CASSSGLGERTGGKKYF. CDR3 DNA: TGTGCCAGCAGCTCGGGCCTAGGGGAGAGGACAGGGGGGAAAAAGTACTTC.

The CDR3 region has the DNA TGTGCCAGCAGTGAAAACGATCCTATCTACAATGAGCAGTTCTTC. Translation: CASSENDPIYNEQFF. The rearrangement links TRBV2 to TRBJ2-1, with no clear D. V lost 2 bases, J lost 3 bases, and 11 bases lay in between. Per germline, CDR1 SNHLY and CDR2 FYNNEI. This CDR3 comprises 15 residues.

For the CDR3, the DNA is TGTGCCAGCAGCTTAGGGACCGGGATCCAAGAGACCCAGTACTTC. This sequence encodes CASSLGTGIQETQYF. V is TRBV7-9 and J is TRBJ2-5, with TRBD2 as a possible D gene (5 bases). Deletions cut 1 base from V and 1 base from J, with 10 bases between. CDR3 length equals 15 residues. CDR1 is SEHNR and CDR2 is FQNEAQ in the germline V gene (reference sequence).

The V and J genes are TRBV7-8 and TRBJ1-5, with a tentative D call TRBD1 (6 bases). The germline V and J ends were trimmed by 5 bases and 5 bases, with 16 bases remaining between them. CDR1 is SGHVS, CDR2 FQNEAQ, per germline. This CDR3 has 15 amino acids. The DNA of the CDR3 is TGTGCCAGCAGCCCGGCGGGACGGACAGATCAGCCCCAGCATTTT. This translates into CASSPAGRTDQPQHF.

The CDR3, as DNA: TGCGCCAGCAGCCCCTCGGGGAGTACGAACACCGGGGAGCTGTTTTTT. Protein: CASSPSGSTNTGELFF. The rearrangement links TRBV5-1 to TRBJ2-2; perhaps TRBD2 as D (5 bases). The germline CDR1 and CDR2 sequences are SGHRS and YFSETQ. This CDR3 comprises 16 residues. The ends were cut back, 4 bases at V and 0 bases at J, with 13 bases in the middle. Combining the CDR3 with reference TRBV5-1 and TRBJ2-2 gives the whole variable domain KAGVTQTPRYLIKTRGQQVTLSCSPISGHRSVSWYQQTPGQGLQFLFEYFSETQRNKGNFPGRFSGRQFSNSRSEMNVSTLELGDSALYLCASSPSGSTNTGELFFGEGSRLTVL.

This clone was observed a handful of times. The chain's CDR3 is CSVDRGRGGGPHEQYF. The CDR3 nucleotides are TGCAGCGTTGATAGGGGCAGGGGGGGCGGTCCCCACGAGCAGTACTTC. The chain uses TRBV29-1 and TRBJ2-7; TRBD1 or TRBD2 may be the D gene (7 bases each). The germline V gene has CDR1 SQVTM and CDR2 ANQGSEA. The CDR3 spans 16 residues. With 3 bases removed from V and 5 bases from J, the gap between germline ends came to 23 bases.

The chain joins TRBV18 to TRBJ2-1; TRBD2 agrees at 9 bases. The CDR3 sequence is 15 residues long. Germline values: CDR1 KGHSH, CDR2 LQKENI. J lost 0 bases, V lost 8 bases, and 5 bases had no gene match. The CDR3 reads CASRLSGSSYNEQFF. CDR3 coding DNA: TGTGCCAGCCGACTTAGCGGGAGCTCCTACAATGAGCAGTTCTTC.